These T cell receptor beta chains were read from a single sample in a study of blood T cell repertoires in COVID-19. Profiling relied on immunoSEQ multiplex PCR, and the TCRdb table lists in-frame clones only, not all of them. This sample has under 250,000 clones, with roughly 85% found just once. Sequences were obtained from PBMCs or T cells enriched from blood (not recorded which). The receptor set was obtained from a woman aged 45-65 years with acute COVID-19. The CDR3 runs from the conserved cysteine through the conserved F or W. The order of the fields is CDR3 DNA, CDR3 protein, D gene, clone size, V gene, J gene. The D gene is left open where the match is weak. Size is stated for part of the rows, as once, few or many counts, or as a class when the clone is expanded.

DNA: TGTGCCAGCACCATAGGACAGACGATGAACACTGAAGCTTTCTTT; CDR3: CASTIGQTMNTEAFF; D: .; size: .; V: TRBV9; J: TRBJ1-1
DNA: TGTGCCAGCGATCCGGGTATGGACAGCGATCTCCACTCTGGAAACACCATATATTTT; CDR3: CASDPGMDSDLHSGNTIYF; D: .; size: .; V: TRBV14; J: TRBJ1-3
DNA: TGCGCCAGCAGCTCGGGTGGAGTCTCTGGCTACACCTTC; CDR3: CASSSGGVSGYTF; D: .; size: .; V: TRBV5-1; J: TRBJ1-2
DNA: TGTGCCAGCTCACCAGTTACCGAGAGTGGCTACACCTTC; CDR3: CASSPVTESGYTF; D: .; size: .; V: TRBV18; J: TRBJ1-2
DNA: TGCGCCAGCAGCCAAGAGGGACAGGGGGCGGCTGAGCAGTTCTTC; CDR3: CASSQEGQGAAEQFF; D: TRBD1; size: .; V: TRBV4-1; J: TRBJ2-1
DNA: TGTGCCAGTAGTATCCGGGACAGCCGCTACGAGCAGTACTTC; CDR3: CASSIRDSRYEQYF; D: TRBD1; size: .; V: TRBV19; J: TRBJ2-7
DNA: TGTGCCAGCAGCTTAGAGAGTCCGGGGGTTGTGGAGACCCAGTACTTC; CDR3: CASSLESPGVVETQYF; D: .; size: .; V: TRBV7-8; J: TRBJ2-5
DNA: TGTGCCAGCAGCTCTCTACAGGGTAGGACTGAAGCTTTCTTT; CDR3: CASSSLQGRTEAFF; D: .; size: few; V: TRBV11-2; J: TRBJ1-1
DNA: TGCGCCAGCAGCCCCACGGCGACAGGGCGCGAAAAACTGTTTTTT; CDR3: CASSPTATGREKLFF; D: TRBD1; size: .; V: TRBV5-1; J: TRBJ1-4
DNA: TGCAGTGCTAGTCGAGGGAACACTGAAGCTTTCTTT; CDR3: CSASRGNTEAFF; D: .; size: .; V: TRBV20-1; J: TRBJ1-1
DNA: TGCGCCAGCAGCTTGGGTGTTCAGGGTACTGAAGCTTTCTTT; CDR3: CASSLGVQGTEAFF; D: .; size: .; V: TRBV5-1; J: TRBJ1-1
DNA: TGCGCCAGCAGCTTGGGTAGGAGAGACGAGACCCAGTACTTC; CDR3: CASSLGRRDETQYF; D: .; size: .; V: TRBV5-1; J: TRBJ2-5
DNA: TGTGCCAGCAGTAAAACAGGGAACACTGAAGCTTTCTTT; CDR3: CASSKTGNTEAFF; D: .; size: few; V: TRBV6-2/TRBV6-3; J: TRBJ1-1
DNA: TGTGCCAGCAGCTTAGGGACAGGGCCCTACAATGAGCAGTTCTTC; CDR3: CASSLGTGPYNEQFF; D: TRBD1; size: .; V: TRBV7-2; J: TRBJ2-1
DNA: TGTGCCAGCAGAGAGGGACAGGGGGCAAGAGAGACCCAGTACTTC; CDR3: CASREGQGARETQYF; D: TRBD1; size: .; V: TRBV2; J: TRBJ2-5
DNA: TGTGCCAGCAGCCAACGACAGGGTGGGGCCAAAAACATTCAGTACTTC; CDR3: CASSQRQGGAKNIQYF; D: TRBD1; size: .; V: TRBV5-4; J: TRBJ2-4
DNA: TGTGCCAGCAGTTCCGATACAGGGGCCGGGAACTATGGCTACACCTTC; CDR3: CASSSDTGAGNYGYTF; D: TRBD1; size: .; V: TRBV27; J: TRBJ1-2
DNA: TGTGCCAGCAGCAAGACAGGGTTGAACACTGAAGCTTTCTTT; CDR3: CASSKTGLNTEAFF; D: TRBD1; size: .; V: TRBV7-9; J: TRBJ1-1
DNA: TGCAGCGTTGCACGGGCCTCGGCAGGGGGCGCCACCGGGGAGCTGTTTTTT; CDR3: CSVARASAGGATGELFF; D: TRBD1; size: .; V: TRBV29-1; J: TRBJ2-2
DNA: TGTGCCAGCAGTGAAGCGGGGACAGGGGTTAGCACAGATACGCAGTATTTT; CDR3: CASSEAGTGVSTDTQYF; D: TRBD1; size: .; V: TRBV6-1; J: TRBJ2-3
DNA: TGCGCCAGCAGCCGAGCCGACAGGGAAAATGGCTACACCTTC; CDR3: CASSRADRENGYTF; D: TRBD1; size: once; V: TRBV5-1; J: TRBJ1-2
DNA: TGTGCCAGCAGCGTAGACATCACCGGGGAGCTGTTTTTT; CDR3: CASSVDITGELFF; D: .; size: .; V: TRBV9; J: TRBJ2-2
DNA: TGTGCCAGCATTGCGCGGACAGGGGTTCATGAGCAGTTCTTC; CDR3: CASIARTGVHEQFF; D: TRBD1; size: .; V: TRBV6-5; J: TRBJ2-1
DNA: TGTGCCAGCAGCCAAGATTGGAGGGGATCTGAAGCTTTCTTT; CDR3: CASSQDWRGSEAFF; D: .; size: .; V: TRBV14; J: TRBJ1-1
DNA: TGTGCCTGGAGCCGGGACAGCCGATTTAGCACAGATACGCAGTATTTT; CDR3: CAWSRDSRFSTDTQYF; D: TRBD1; size: few; V: TRBV30; J: TRBJ2-3
DNA: TGTGCCAGCAGTTACGGGGCGGGGGTGGCTTTCTTT; CDR3: CASSYGAGVAFF; D: .; size: .; V: TRBV6-2/TRBV6-3; J: TRBJ1-1
DNA: TGTGCCACCAGTGAACGGGACTCTAACTATGGCTACACCTTC; CDR3: CATSERDSNYGYTF; D: .; size: .; V: TRBV24-1; J: TRBJ1-2
DNA: TGTGCCAGTAGTATCTTCGTTCTGAACACTGAAGCTTTCTTT; CDR3: CASSIFVLNTEAFF; D: .; size: .; V: TRBV19; J: TRBJ1-1
DNA: TGTGCCAGCAGTTCTTCCACAGGAGCGAACACCGGGGAGCTGTTTTTT; CDR3: CASSSSTGANTGELFF; D: .; size: .; V: TRBV2; J: TRBJ2-2
DNA: TGCGCCAGCAGCCCGCCTGGACAAAACAATGAGCAGTTCTTC; CDR3: CASSPPGQNNEQFF; D: .; size: .; V: TRBV4-1; J: TRBJ2-1
DNA: TGTGCCAGCAGACTAGGGGGGAACACTGAAGCTTTCTTT; CDR3: CASRLGGNTEAFF; D: .; size: .; V: TRBV27; J: TRBJ1-1
DNA: TGTGCCAGCAGCTTAGAGCGGGGGGGAGCCTACAATGAGCAGTTCTTC; CDR3: CASSLERGGAYNEQFF; D: TRBD2; size: few; V: TRBV11-2; J: TRBJ2-1
DNA: TGTGCCAGCAGTCGGACAGGGGTTAACACCGGGGAGCTGTTTTTT; CDR3: CASSRTGVNTGELFF; D: TRBD1; size: .; V: TRBV6-5; J: TRBJ2-2
DNA: TGTGCCAGCAGCCGCGGGACAGACACTAACTATGGCTACACCTTC; CDR3: CASSRGTDTNYGYTF; D: TRBD1; size: .; V: TRBV3-1/TRBV3-2; J: TRBJ1-2
DNA: TGTGCCAGCAGTTCGACAGTCCAAGAGACCCAGTACTTC; CDR3: CASSSTVQETQYF; D: .; size: .; V: TRBV12-3/TRBV12-4; J: TRBJ2-5
DNA: TGCGCCAGCAGCTTAGGCGGACAGGAACGAGGAAACACCATATATTTT; CDR3: CASSLGGQERGNTIYF; D: TRBD1; size: .; V: TRBV5-1; J: TRBJ1-3
DNA: TGTGCCAGCAGCCAAGTGGGGGGGAAAGATACGCAGTATTTT; CDR3: CASSQVGGKDTQYF; D: TRBD2; size: .; V: TRBV3-1/TRBV3-2; J: TRBJ2-3
DNA: TGTGCCTCAGACCTAGCGGGGGTCGGGTGGACCTACAATGAGCAGTTCTTC; CDR3: CASDLAGVGWTYNEQFF; D: TRBD2; size: once; V: TRBV30; J: TRBJ2-1
DNA: TGTGCCAGTAGTATTATTGGGGCCGGTCGGGCTTTCTTT; CDR3: CASSIIGAGRAFF; D: .; size: once; V: TRBV19; J: TRBJ1-1
DNA: TGTGCCAGCAGTTACTCGGACAGGATCTCCTATGGCTACACCTTC; CDR3: CASSYSDRISYGYTF; D: TRBD1; size: .; V: TRBV6-5; J: TRBJ1-2